One sample yielded the 18 T cell receptor beta chains listed below, sequenced in a study of technical replicates of blood from a few donors (TCRdb year 2017). The method was the immunoSEQ multiplex PCR assay. Held by TCRdb, this immuneACCESS table contains in-frame sequences only and omits some clones. Under half of the omission traces to an unresolved V gene where checked; the cause of the rest is unknown. The sample table shows about 100,000 clones, and around 95% are seen once. The ten largest account for 0.34% of the sample. The sequenced material came from T cells isolated from PBMCs. The receptors derive from a human donor in good health.

The chain has TRBV4-3 and TRBJ2-7, with D perhaps TRBD1 (6 bases). CDR1 LGHNA and CDR2 YSLEER come from the germline V gene. V was cut by 1 base and J by 5 bases, with 15 bases left in between. CDR3 size: 15 residues. CDR3 protein: CASSQGRQAVDEQYF. The CDR3 DNA is TGCGCCAGCAGCCAAGGCAGACAGGCTGTAGACGAGCAGTACTTC.

The chain links TRBV7-3 to TRBJ2-7; D is perhaps TRBD1 (6 bases). CDR1 is SGHTA, CDR2 FQGTGA, per germline. CDR3 length: 18 residues. Trimming took 6 bases from V and 7 from J, leaving 31 bases between them. In nucleotides, the CDR3 is TGTGCCAGCAGGCCCCCGGGACAAAAGAGGCCAGCATCGGGGGAGCAGTACTTC. This sequence encodes CASRPPGQKRPASGEQYF.

The chain recombines TRBV7-3 with TRBJ2-1, with 7 bases matching TRBD2. Germline lookup yields CDR1 SGHTA and CDR2 FQGTGA. J was trimmed by 8 bases and V by 5 bases; bases with no gene match: 15. The CDR3 is made up of 16 amino acids. CDR3 DNA sequence: TGTGCCAGCAGCCCGCGTTTGACGGGAGGAAGAGATGAGCAGTTCTTC. This gives the protein CASSPRLTGGRDEQFF.

This clone showed up just once. The chain recombines TRBV5-1 with TRBJ1-1; tentatively, D is TRBD1 (5 bases). Germline CDR1 reads SGHRS; CDR2 reads YFSETQ. V lost 0 bases and J 5 bases, leaving 14 bases between the germline ends. This CDR3 comprises 15 residues. The chain's CDR3 is CASSLASGGMTEAFF. CDR3 sequence (DNA): TGCGCCAGCAGCTTGGCCTCCGGGGGTATGACTGAAGCTTTCTTT.

The chain links TRBV7-6 to TRBJ2-1; 8 nucleotides agree with TRBD1. The CDR3 is made up of 15 amino acids. After removal of 5 bases from V and 6 bases from J, the junction contained 9 bases not matched to a gene. From germline, CDR1 is SGHVS and CDR2 FNYEAQ. The CDR3 here is CASSPGQDLVNEQFF. CDR3 DNA sequence: TGTGCCAGCAGCCCGGGACAGGATCTGGTCAATGAGCAGTTCTTC.

Here the CDR3 reads CASSYLAGAETQYF. The CDR3 bases are TGTGCCAGCAGTTACCTAGCGGGAGCTGAGACCCAGTACTTC. V is TRBV6-5 and J is TRBJ2-5; TRBD2 matches at 10 bases. V shed 2 bases, J shed 5 bases, and the junction held 2 bases outside the gene matches. The CDR3 is made up of 14 amino acids. Per germline, CDR1 MNHEY and CDR2 SVGAGI.

This chain connects TRBV2 to TRBJ2-3; 12 bases agree with TRBD2. Germline loops: CDR1 SNHLY, CDR2 FYNNEI. This CDR3 comprises 15 residues. V gave up 6 bases and J gave up 6 bases; unmatched junction bases: 7. CDR3 loop: CASRRLAGVKDTQYF. The CDR3 DNA is TGTGCCAGCAGGAGACTAGCGGGAGTTAAGGATACGCAGTATTTT. Filled out from reference TRBV2 and TRBJ2-3, the complete variable domain reads EPEVTQTPSHQVTQMGQEVILRCVPISNHLYFYWYRQILGQKVEFLVSFYNNEISEKSEIFDDQFSVERPDGSNFTLKIRSTKLEDSAMYFCASRRLAGVKDTQYFGPGTRLTVL.

V usage is TRBV7-2 and J usage is TRBJ2-5, with 8 bases that match TRBD1. J lost 3 bases, V lost 3 bases, and 3 bases had no gene match. This CDR3 has 14 residues. Looked up from germline, CDR1 is SGHTA and CDR2 is FQGNSA. CDR3 in amino acids: CASSFPDREETQYF. In nucleotides, the CDR3 is TGTGCCAGCAGCTTTCCGGACAGGGAAGAGACCCAGTACTTC.

This clone was recorded once. The chain carries TRBV28 and TRBJ2-7; D possibly corresponds to TRBD2 (6 bases). This CDR3 is built from 14 residues. Trimming stripped 3 bases from V and 1 base from J, with 10 bases between. The germline V gene encodes CDR1 MDHEN and CDR2 SYDVKM. This CDR3 is CASSFTGDSYEQYF. CDR3 nucleotides: TGTGCCAGCAGTTTTACGGGAGATTCCTACGAGCAGTACTTC.

The V call is TRBV9, the J call TRBJ2-2; D is uncertain. Germline V gene lookup returns CDR1 SGDLS and CDR2 YYNGEE. The V end lost 3 bases, the J end lost 3 bases, and 9 bases lay between the germline ends. The CDR3 is made up of 14 amino acids. The CDR3 sequence is CASSAIADTGELFF. CDR3 in DNA: TGTGCCAGCAGCGCGATAGCAGACACCGGGGAGCTGTTTTTT.

This chain connects TRBV6-5 to TRBJ1-5, with D unresolved. The CDR3 has 13 residues. Germline V lookup: CDR1 MNHEY, CDR2 SVGAGI. Trimming removed 0 bases at V and 6 bases at J, with 6 bases between. The CDR3 region has the DNA TGTGCCAGCAGTTACTCGAGTGGTCAGCCCCAGCATTTT. The encoded protein is CASSYSSGQPQHF.

The chain carries TRBV6-5 and TRBJ2-1; D might be TRBD2 (6 bases). The germline V gene encodes CDR1 MNHEY and CDR2 SVGAGI. The CDR3 is 15 residues long. V dropped 0 bases and J dropped 5 bases, with 11 bases sitting between them. CDR3 region: CASSYSRLGHNEQFF. CDR3 nucleotide sequence: TGTGCCAGCAGTTACTCGAGACTAGGCCACAATGAGCAGTTCTTC.

The chain has TRBV9 and TRBJ2-2; 7 bases match TRBD2. Per germline, CDR1 SGDLS and CDR2 YYNGEE. The trim removed 2 bases at V and 3 bases at J, leaving 7 bases unmatched. This CDR3 has 16 amino acids. CDR3 amino acids: CASSVRLASYTGELFF. CDR3 DNA sequence: TGTGCCAGCAGCGTTCGACTAGCCTCCTACACCGGGGAGCTGTTTTTT.

The chain employs TRBV9 and TRBJ2-1; 10 nucleotides match TRBD2. With 4 bases clipped from V and 1 base from J, the junction kept 5 bases outside the gene matches. Germline CDR1 is SGDLS and CDR2 is YYNGEE. This CDR3 has 16 amino acids. The CDR3 loop reads CASSSGLAISYNEQFF. The CDR3 bases are TGTGCCAGCAGCTCGGGACTAGCGATATCCTACAATGAGCAGTTCTTC.

J is TRBJ2-3 and V is TRBV4-2; 9 nucleotides align to TRBD2. After removal of 4 bases from V and 7 bases from J, the junction contained 21 bases not matched to a gene. This CDR3 has 19 residues. Germline V lookup: CDR1 LGHNA, CDR2 YNFKEQ. CDR3 amino acids: CASSPLGGRAPMEEYTQYF. CDR3 DNA: TGTGCCAGCAGCCCTCTAGGCGGGAGGGCACCCATGGAGGAGTATACGCAGTATTTT.

The gene calls are TRBV11-2 and TRBJ2-1; 8 nucleotides line up with TRBD2. V gave up 1 base and J gave up 10 bases; unmatched junction bases: 12. Germline V lookup: CDR1 SGHAT, CDR2 FQNNGV. The CDR3 has 16 residues. The CDR3 DNA sequence: TGTGCCAGCAGCTTAGCCGGGACTAGTAATCGATGGGAGCAGTTCTTC. Residues: CASSLAGTSNRWEQFF. Full variable domain (remainder filled in from reference TRBV11-2 and TRBJ2-1): EAGVAQSPRYKIIEKRQSVAFWCNPISGHATLYWYQQILGQGPKLLIQFQNNGVVDDSQLPKDRFSAERLKGVDSTLKIQPAKLEDSAVYLCASSLAGTSNRWEQFFGPGTRLTVL.

The chain is built from TRBV19 and TRBJ1-2; possibly TRBD1 for D (6 bases). V lost 5 bases to trimming and J lost 4 bases, with 11 bases between them. This CDR3 contains 13 residues. Germline V gene data show CDR1 as LNHDA and CDR2 as SQIVND (reference sequence). The CDR3, as DNA: TGTGCCAGTAGTTCCGGGACAAGCTATGGCTACACCTTC. Translated, it gives CASSSGTSYGYTF.

The genes are TRBV7-6 and TRBJ1-1; the match to TRBD1 covers 7 bases. This CDR3 contains 17 residues. Germline V gene lookup returns CDR1 SGHVS and CDR2 FNYEAQ. With 1 base clipped from V and 0 bases from J, the junction kept 8 bases outside the gene matches. The CDR3 spells CASSLGTGVYMNTEAFF. The CDR3 coding sequence is TGTGCCAGCAGCTTAGGGACAGGCGTATACATGAACACTGAAGCTTTCTTT. The whole variable domain, filled in from reference TRBV7-6 and TRBJ1-1, reads GAGVSQSPRYKVTKRGQDVALRCDPISGHVSLYWYRQALGQGPEFLTYFNYEAQQDKSGLPNDRFSAERPEGSISTLTIQRTEQRDSAMYRCASSLGTGVYMNTEAFFGQGTRLTVV.